This is a list of T cell receptor beta chains from one sample in a study of OX40 agonist ivuxolimab in advanced cancers. Assay: immunoSEQ multiplex PCR; the TCRdb copy retains only in-frame clones and omits some. The sample includes some 65,000 clones, over 75% of them seen just once. Sequences were derived from CD4+ or CD8+ T cells sorted from blood, sampled in a trial of the OX40 agonist ivuxolimab. The source of these receptors is an adult with an advanced solid tumor such as melanoma, head and neck, liver or kidney cancer. Each CDR3 is given with its conserved first and last residue. A D gene is named only where the DNA matches it firmly. The size field is filled for only some rows; it gives once, few, many or a size class.

J gene: TRBJ1-1
D gene: -
V gene: TRBV5-1
clone size: -
CDR3 protein: CASSLGGPQVANTEAFF
CDR3 DNA: TGCGCCAGCAGCTTGGGAGGTCCCCAGGTGGCGAACACTGAAGCTTTCTTT

J gene: TRBJ1-1
D gene: -
V gene: TRBV29-1
clone size: -
CDR3 protein: CSAGAMNTEAFF
CDR3 DNA: TGCAGCGCCGGGGCCATGAACACTGAAGCTTTCTTT

J gene: TRBJ2-1
D gene: TRBD2
V gene: TRBV23-1
clone size: once
CDR3 protein: CASSQSAPPGLADFLRNEQFF
CDR3 DNA: TGCGCCAGCAGTCAATCGGCCCCTCCGGGACTAGCGGACTTTTTAAGGAATGAGCAGTTCTTC

J gene: TRBJ2-3
D gene: -
V gene: TRBV27
clone size: -
CDR3 protein: CASSLTAPTDTQYF
CDR3 DNA: TGTGCCAGCAGTTTGACAGCCCCCACAGATACGCAGTATTTT

J gene: TRBJ2-2
D gene: TRBD2
V gene: TRBV6-4
clone size: -
CDR3 protein: CASSDLGGSTGELFF
CDR3 DNA: TGTGCCAGCAGTGACTTGGGGGGGAGCACCGGGGAGCTGTTTTTT

J gene: TRBJ1-1
D gene: TRBD1
V gene: TRBV18
clone size: once
CDR3 protein: CASSPSTGLNTEAFF
CDR3 DNA: TGTGCCAGCTCACCGTCGACAGGGCTGAACACTGAAGCTTTCTTT

J gene: TRBJ2-7
D gene: -
V gene: TRBV7-6
clone size: -
CDR3 protein: CASSLESAYEQYF
CDR3 DNA: TGTGCCAGCAGCTTAGAAAGCGCGTACGAGCAGTACTTC

J gene: TRBJ2-2
D gene: TRBD2
V gene: TRBV9
clone size: -
CDR3 protein: CASSGLPGGGADTGELFF
CDR3 DNA: TGTGCCAGCAGCGGACTCCCTGGCGGGGGGGCCGATACCGGGGAGCTGTTTTTT

J gene: TRBJ2-3
D gene: -
V gene: TRBV5-1
clone size: -
CDR3 protein: CAGKLEPSTDTQYF
CDR3 DNA: TGCGCCGGAAAATTGGAGCCTAGCACAGATACGCAGTATTTT

J gene: TRBJ2-7
D gene: -
V gene: TRBV5-1
clone size: -
CDR3 protein: CASSLAGRSSYEQYF
CDR3 DNA: TGCGCCAGCAGCTTGGCCGGGCGTAGCTCCTACGAGCAGTACTTC

J gene: TRBJ1-2
D gene: TRBD1
V gene: TRBV30
clone size: -
CDR3 protein: CAWSHLGQGANYGYTF
CDR3 DNA: TGTGCCTGGAGTCACCTAGGACAGGGGGCTAACTATGGCTACACCTTC

J gene: TRBJ2-1
D gene: TRBD1
V gene: TRBV10-2
clone size: -
CDR3 protein: CASSDRGLSSYNEQFF
CDR3 DNA: TGCGCCAGCAGTGACAGGGGGTTAAGCTCCTACAATGAGCAGTTCTTC

J gene: TRBJ2-1
D gene: -
V gene: TRBV27
clone size: -
CDR3 protein: CASSFYSSYNEQFF
CDR3 DNA: TGTGCCAGCAGTTTTTACAGCTCCTACAATGAGCAGTTCTTC

J gene: TRBJ1-3
D gene: -
V gene: TRBV10-1
clone size: -
CDR3 protein: CASRPTGDSGNTIYF
CDR3 DNA: TGCGCCAGCAGACCGACAGGCGACTCTGGAAACACCATATATTTT

J gene: TRBJ2-7
D gene: -
V gene: TRBV6-6
clone size: -
CDR3 protein: CASSKLDTYEQYF
CDR3 DNA: TGTGCCAGCAGTAAACTAGACACCTACGAGCAGTACTTC

J gene: TRBJ1-1
D gene: -
V gene: TRBV7-9
clone size: -
CDR3 protein: CASSALGRNTEAFF
CDR3 DNA: TGTGCCAGCAGCGCACTAGGACGGAACACTGAAGCTTTCTTT

J gene: TRBJ2-7
D gene: -
V gene: TRBV11-1
clone size: -
CDR3 protein: CASTPKGGSSYEQYF
CDR3 DNA: TGTGCCAGCACCCCTAAGGGGGGCAGCTCCTACGAGCAGTACTTC

J gene: TRBJ2-1
D gene: TRBD2
V gene: TRBV11-2
clone size: -
CDR3 protein: CASSGRGAGVTVNEQFF
CDR3 DNA: TGTGCCAGCAGCGGGCGTGGGGCGGGGGTTACCGTCAATGAGCAGTTCTTC

J gene: TRBJ2-5
D gene: -
V gene: TRBV30
clone size: -
CDR3 protein: CAWRSFQETQYF
CDR3 DNA: TGTGCCTGGAGGAGTTTCCAAGAGACCCAGTACTTC

J gene: TRBJ2-2
D gene: TRBD1
V gene: TRBV10-3
clone size: -
CDR3 protein: CAIRPGVGTGNTGELFF
CDR3 DNA: TGTGCCATCAGGCCTGGGGTGGGGACAGGGAACACCGGGGAGCTGTTTTTT

J gene: TRBJ1-3
D gene: -
V gene: TRBV28
clone size: -
CDR3 protein: CASRKAGNTIYF
CDR3 DNA: TGTGCCAGCAGGAAAGCTGGAAACACCATATATTTT

J gene: TRBJ2-7
D gene: TRBD1
V gene: TRBV6-5
clone size: -
CDR3 protein: CASSYSGRGPYEQYF
CDR3 DNA: TGTGCCAGCAGTTACTCGGGCAGGGGGCCATACGAGCAGTACTTC

J gene: TRBJ2-5
D gene: -
V gene: TRBV19
clone size: -
CDR3 protein: CASRLAGETQYF
CDR3 DNA: TGTGCCAGTAGACTGGCAGGGGAGACCCAGTACTTC

J gene: TRBJ2-5
D gene: TRBD1
V gene: TRBV18
clone size: -
CDR3 protein: CASSPQTGEETQYF
CDR3 DNA: TGTGCCAGCTCACCCCAGACAGGGGAAGAGACCCAGTACTTC

J gene: TRBJ2-7
D gene: TRBD2
V gene: TRBV5-1
clone size: -
CDR3 protein: CASSGGTSGPVGEQYF
CDR3 DNA: TGCGCCAGCAGCGGGGGGACTAGCGGCCCCGTGGGAGAGCAGTACTTC

J gene: TRBJ1-2
D gene: -
V gene: TRBV2
clone size: -
CDR3 protein: CASTSPGTYGYTF
CDR3 DNA: TGTGCCAGCACCAGTCCGGGCACCTATGGCTACACCTTC

J gene: TRBJ1-3
D gene: TRBD1
V gene: TRBV19
clone size: -
CDR3 protein: CASSQGQGASGNTIYF
CDR3 DNA: TGTGCCAGTTCCCAGGGACAGGGGGCATCTGGAAACACCATATATTTT

J gene: TRBJ1-6
D gene: -
V gene: TRBV4-3
clone size: -
CDR3 protein: CASSQDLTGSPNSPLHF
CDR3 DNA: TGCGCCAGCAGCCAAGACCTAACCGGGAGTCCGAATTCACCCCTCCACTTT

J gene: TRBJ2-3
D gene: -
V gene: TRBV7-2
clone size: -
CDR3 protein: CASSSRGTDTQYF
CDR3 DNA: TGTGCCAGCAGTTCCCGAGGGACAGATACGCAGTATTTT

J gene: TRBJ2-5
D gene: -
V gene: TRBV6-5
clone size: -
CDR3 protein: CASRGLGDRQETQYF
CDR3 DNA: TGTGCCAGCAGGGGACTGGGGGACCGACAAGAGACCCAGTACTTC

J gene: TRBJ1-4
D gene: TRBD1
V gene: TRBV7-2
clone size: -
CDR3 protein: CASRTGTGGGREKLFF
CDR3 DNA: TGTGCCAGCAGGACCGGGACAGGGGGTGGGCGTGAAAAACTGTTTTTT

J gene: TRBJ1-2
D gene: -
V gene: TRBV18
clone size: -
CDR3 protein: CASSPPSTGTYGYTF
CDR3 DNA: TGTGCCAGCTCACCACCGTCAACAGGGACCTATGGCTACACCTTC

J gene: TRBJ2-5
D gene: TRBD1
V gene: TRBV5-4
clone size: -
CDR3 protein: CASSVRDSETQYF
CDR3 DNA: TGTGCCAGCAGCGTCCGGGACAGCGAGACCCAGTACTTC

J gene: TRBJ2-5
D gene: TRBD2
V gene: TRBV7-2
clone size: -
CDR3 protein: CASSLAPGGGIQETQYF
CDR3 DNA: TGTGCCAGCAGCTTAGCGCCCGGGGGGGGGATACAAGAGACCCAGTACTTC

J gene: TRBJ1-5
D gene: TRBD1
V gene: TRBV6-6
clone size: -
CDR3 protein: CASSYQGGDQPQHF
CDR3 DNA: TGTGCCAGCAGTTATCAGGGGGGCGATCAGCCCCAGCATTTT

J gene: TRBJ2-1
D gene: -
V gene: TRBV19
clone size: -
CDR3 protein: CASSRDFNEQFF
CDR3 DNA: TGTGCCAGTAGTAGGGACTTCAATGAGCAGTTCTTC

J gene: TRBJ2-1
D gene: TRBD2
V gene: TRBV2
clone size: -
CDR3 protein: CASSVAGTYNEQFF
CDR3 DNA: TGTGCCAGCAGCGTAGCGGGGACGTACAATGAGCAGTTCTTC

J gene: TRBJ2-1
D gene: TRBD2
V gene: TRBV6-4
clone size: -
CDR3 protein: CASSDLTSGGLGEQFF
CDR3 DNA: TGTGCCAGCAGTGACCTTACTAGCGGGGGGCTGGGTGAGCAGTTCTTC

J gene: TRBJ2-1
D gene: -
V gene: TRBV30
clone size: -
CDR3 protein: CAWSPGLDNEQFF
CDR3 DNA: TGTGCCTGGAGCCCGGGGCTGGACAATGAGCAGTTCTTC

J gene: TRBJ1-1
D gene: -
V gene: TRBV12-5
clone size: -
CDR3 protein: CASGLQTLGRRVNTEAFF
CDR3 DNA: TGTGCTAGTGGTTTGCAAACCTTAGGACGGAGGGTAAACACTGAAGCTTTCTTT

J gene: TRBJ1-2
D gene: -
V gene: TRBV30
clone size: few
CDR3 protein: CAWSVLSNYGYTF
CDR3 DNA: TGTGCCTGGAGTGTTTTGAGTAACTATGGCTACACCTTC

J gene: TRBJ2-7
D gene: TRBD2
V gene: TRBV11-2
clone size: -
CDR3 protein: CASSLGLAGSYEQYF
CDR3 DNA: TGTGCCAGCAGCTTAGGACTAGCGGGGTCCTACGAGCAGTACTTC

J gene: TRBJ1-3
D gene: TRBD1
V gene: TRBV7-2
clone size: -
CDR3 protein: CASSLAPGQSLIYF
CDR3 DNA: TGTGCCAGCAGCTTAGCCCCGGGACAGTCTCTCATATATTTT

J gene: TRBJ1-5
D gene: -
V gene: TRBV11-2
clone size: -
CDR3 protein: CASSLSGQSNQPQHF
CDR3 DNA: TGTGCCAGCAGCCTATCAGGACAGAGCAATCAGCCCCAGCATTTT

J gene: TRBJ2-5
D gene: TRBD2
V gene: TRBV19
clone size: -
CDR3 protein: CASSRSLASGEETQYF
CDR3 DNA: TGTGCCAGTAGTAGATCCCTCGCTAGCGGGGAGGAGACCCAGTACTTC

J gene: TRBJ2-7
D gene: TRBD1
V gene: TRBV11-2
clone size: -
CDR3 protein: CASHGQGAGEQYF
CDR3 DNA: TGTGCCAGCCACGGACAGGGGGCTGGCGAGCAGTACTTC

J gene: TRBJ2-5
D gene: TRBD1
V gene: TRBV2
clone size: -
CDR3 protein: CASLTAGQGARVVIETQYF
CDR3 DNA: TGTGCCAGCCTCACCGCGGGACAGGGGGCAAGAGTGGTAATAGAGACCCAGTACTTC

J gene: TRBJ2-2
D gene: -
V gene: TRBV7-6
clone size: -
CDR3 protein: CASSLNTGELFF
CDR3 DNA: TGTGCCAGCAGCCTAAACACCGGGGAGCTGTTTTTT

J gene: TRBJ2-3
D gene: TRBD1
V gene: TRBV18
clone size: -
CDR3 protein: CASSPYWTGDTDTQYF
CDR3 DNA: TGTGCCAGCTCACCTTACTGGACAGGGGACACAGATACGCAGTATTTT

J gene: TRBJ2-3
D gene: TRBD2
V gene: TRBV7-6
clone size: -
CDR3 protein: CASSLGGTSGITDTQYF
CDR3 DNA: TGTGCCAGCAGCTTAGGAGGTACTAGCGGGATCACAGATACGCAGTATTTT

J gene: TRBJ1-2
D gene: -
V gene: TRBV11-2
clone size: -
CDR3 protein: CASSIQGWDGYTF
CDR3 DNA: TGTGCCAGCAGCATTCAGGGTTGGGATGGCTACACCTTC

J gene: TRBJ2-3
D gene: -
V gene: TRBV2
clone size: -
CDR3 protein: CASSEIGLPTDTQYF
CDR3 DNA: TGTGCCAGCAGTGAAATAGGACTACCGACGGATACGCAGTATTTT

J gene: TRBJ2-1
D gene: TRBD2
V gene: TRBV7-3
clone size: -
CDR3 protein: CASSPTLSGGAVEQFF
CDR3 DNA: TGTGCCAGCAGCCCGACTCTGAGCGGGGGGGCCGTTGAGCAGTTCTTC

J gene: TRBJ2-5
D gene: TRBD1
V gene: TRBV7-2
clone size: -
CDR3 protein: CASSSPRDRVYF
CDR3 DNA: TGTGCCAGCAGCTCCCCCCGGGACAGGGTGTACTTC